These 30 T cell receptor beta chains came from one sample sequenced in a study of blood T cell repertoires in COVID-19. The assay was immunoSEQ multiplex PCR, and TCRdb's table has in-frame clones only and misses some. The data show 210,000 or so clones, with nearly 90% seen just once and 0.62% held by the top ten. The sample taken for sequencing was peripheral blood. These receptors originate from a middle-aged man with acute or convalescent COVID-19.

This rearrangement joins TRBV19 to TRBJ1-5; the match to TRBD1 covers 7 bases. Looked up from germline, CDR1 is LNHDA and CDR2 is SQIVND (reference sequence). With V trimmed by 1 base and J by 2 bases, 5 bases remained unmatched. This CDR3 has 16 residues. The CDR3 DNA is TGTGCCAGTAGTATAGTACAGGGGAACCGCAATCAGCCCCAGCATTTT. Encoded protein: CASSIVQGNRNQPQHF.

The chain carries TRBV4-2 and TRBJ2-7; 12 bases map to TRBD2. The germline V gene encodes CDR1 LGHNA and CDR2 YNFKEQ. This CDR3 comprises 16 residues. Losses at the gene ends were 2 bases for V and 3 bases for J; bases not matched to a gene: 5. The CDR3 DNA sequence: TGTGCCAGCAGCCAACTAGCGGGAGGGTCACTCTACGAGCAGTACTTC. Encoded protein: CASSQLAGGSLYEQYF.

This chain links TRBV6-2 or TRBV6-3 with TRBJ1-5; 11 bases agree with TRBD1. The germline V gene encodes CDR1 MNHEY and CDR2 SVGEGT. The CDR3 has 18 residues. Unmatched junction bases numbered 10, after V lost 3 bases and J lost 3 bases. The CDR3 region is CASSYQTGTGGSNQPQHF. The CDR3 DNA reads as TGTGCCAGCAGTTATCAAACCGGGACAGGGGGATCCAATCAGCCCCAGCATTTT.

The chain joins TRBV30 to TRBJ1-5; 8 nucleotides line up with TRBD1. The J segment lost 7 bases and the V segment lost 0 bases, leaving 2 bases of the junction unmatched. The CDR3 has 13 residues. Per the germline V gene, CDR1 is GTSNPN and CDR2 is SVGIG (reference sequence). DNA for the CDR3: TGTGCCTGGAGTGTACAGGGGGTCCAGCCCCAGCATTTT. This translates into CAWSVQGVQPQHF.

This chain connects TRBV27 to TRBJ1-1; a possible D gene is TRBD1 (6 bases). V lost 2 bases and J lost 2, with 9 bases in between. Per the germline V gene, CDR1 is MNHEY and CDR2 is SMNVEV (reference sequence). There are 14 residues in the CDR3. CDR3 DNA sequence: TGTGCCAGCAGTTTACGGGGGGCTAACACTGAAGCTTTCTTT. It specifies CASSLRGANTEAFF.

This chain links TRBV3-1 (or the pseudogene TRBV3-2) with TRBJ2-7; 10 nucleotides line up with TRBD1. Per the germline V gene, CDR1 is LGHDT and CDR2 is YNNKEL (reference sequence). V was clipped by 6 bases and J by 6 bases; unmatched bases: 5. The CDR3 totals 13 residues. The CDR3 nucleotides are TGTGCCAGCAGTCGGGACAGGGGAAGCGAGCAGTACTTC. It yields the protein CASSRDRGSEQYF.

CDR3 residues: CATSSYRAGANVLTF. The CDR3 nucleotides read TGTGCCACCAGCTCATACAGGGCTGGGGCCAACGTCCTGACTTTC. The V gene is TRBV15, the J gene TRBJ2-6; D perhaps matches TRBD1 (6 bases). V lost 5 bases and J lost 2, with 10 bases in between. The CDR3 runs to 15 residues. Germline loops: CDR1 LNHNV, CDR2 YYDKDF (reference sequence).

CDR3 region: CASSYPRGVGNTIYF. The CDR3 nucleotides read TGTGCCAGCAGTTACCCCCGGGGGGTCGGAAACACCATATATTTT. The V gene is TRBV6-5, the J gene TRBJ1-3; TRBD1 might be the D (5 bases). This CDR3 contains 15 residues. V was cut by 2 bases and J by 4 bases, with 12 bases left in between. Germline loops: CDR1 MNHEY, CDR2 SVGAGI.

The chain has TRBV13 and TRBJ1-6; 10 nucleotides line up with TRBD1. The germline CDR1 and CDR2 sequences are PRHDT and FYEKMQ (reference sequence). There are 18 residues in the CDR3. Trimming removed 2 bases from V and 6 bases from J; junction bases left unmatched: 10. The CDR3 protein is CASSLSTSRDRGNSPLHF. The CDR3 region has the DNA TGTGCCAGCAGCTTATCTACGTCCCGGGACAGGGGTAATTCACCCCTCCACTTT.

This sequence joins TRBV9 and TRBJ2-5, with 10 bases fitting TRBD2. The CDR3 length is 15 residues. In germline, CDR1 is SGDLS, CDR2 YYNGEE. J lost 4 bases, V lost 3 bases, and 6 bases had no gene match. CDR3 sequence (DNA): TGTGCCAGCAGCGCCCGGGCTAGCGGGGGAGAGACCCAGTACTTC. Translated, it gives CASSARASGGETQYF.

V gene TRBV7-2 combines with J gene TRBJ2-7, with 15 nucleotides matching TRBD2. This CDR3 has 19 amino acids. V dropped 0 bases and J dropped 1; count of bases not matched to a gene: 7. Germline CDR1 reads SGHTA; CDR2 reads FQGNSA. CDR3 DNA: TGTGCCAGCAGCTTAGCGTCGGGACTAGCGGGAGGACTATCCTACGAGCAGTACTTC. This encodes CASSLASGLAGGLSYEQYF.

Here the CDR3 reads CATSGDSFYQPQHF. DNA for the CDR3: TGTGCCACCAGTGGAGACAGTTTTTATCAGCCCCAGCATTTT. The J gene is TRBJ1-5, the V gene TRBV24-1; maybe TRBD1 (5 bases). The V gene's germline CDR1 is KGHDR and CDR2 SFDVKD. The CDR3 spans 14 residues. Trimming took off 5 bases at V and 5 bases at J, with 12 bases between the two ends.

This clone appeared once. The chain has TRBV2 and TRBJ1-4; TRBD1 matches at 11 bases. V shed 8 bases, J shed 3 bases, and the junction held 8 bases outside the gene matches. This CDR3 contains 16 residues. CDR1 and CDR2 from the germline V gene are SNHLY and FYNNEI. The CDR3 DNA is TGTGCCAGCCGCCGGACAGGGGGCTTAGCTAATGAAAAACTGTTTTTT. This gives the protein CASRRTGGLANEKLFF.

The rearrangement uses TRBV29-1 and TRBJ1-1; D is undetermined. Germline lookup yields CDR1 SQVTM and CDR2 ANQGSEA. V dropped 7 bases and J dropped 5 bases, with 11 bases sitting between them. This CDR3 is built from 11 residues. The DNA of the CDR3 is TGCAGCGCCGAGGGCAGAACTGAAGCTTTCTTT. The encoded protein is CSAEGRTEAFF. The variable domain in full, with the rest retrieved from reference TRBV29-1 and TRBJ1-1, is SAVISQKPSRDICQRGTSLTIQCQVDSQVTMMFWYRQQPGQSLTLIATANQGSEATYESGFVIDKFPISRPNLTFSTLTVSNMSPEDSSIYLCSAEGRTEAFFGQGTRLTVV.

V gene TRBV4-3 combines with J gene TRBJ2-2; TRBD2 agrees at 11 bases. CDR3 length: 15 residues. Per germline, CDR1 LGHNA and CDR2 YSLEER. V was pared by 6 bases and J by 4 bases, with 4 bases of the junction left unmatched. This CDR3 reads CASRLAGGITGELFF. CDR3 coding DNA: TGCGCCAGCAGGCTAGCGGGGGGCATCACCGGGGAGCTGTTTTTT.

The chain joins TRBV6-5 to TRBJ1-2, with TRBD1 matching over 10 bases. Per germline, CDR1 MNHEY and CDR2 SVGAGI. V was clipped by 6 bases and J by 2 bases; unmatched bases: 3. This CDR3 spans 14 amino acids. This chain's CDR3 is CASRRDRGNYGYTF. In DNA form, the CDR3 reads TGTGCCAGCAGGCGGGACAGGGGAAACTATGGCTACACCTTC.

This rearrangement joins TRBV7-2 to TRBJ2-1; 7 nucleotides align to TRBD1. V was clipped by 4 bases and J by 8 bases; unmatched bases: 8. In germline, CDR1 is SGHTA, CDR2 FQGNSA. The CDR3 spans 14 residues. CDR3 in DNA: TGTGCCAGCAGCTCGGAACCGAGGGGGCATGAGCAGTTCTTC. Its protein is CASSSEPRGHEQFF.

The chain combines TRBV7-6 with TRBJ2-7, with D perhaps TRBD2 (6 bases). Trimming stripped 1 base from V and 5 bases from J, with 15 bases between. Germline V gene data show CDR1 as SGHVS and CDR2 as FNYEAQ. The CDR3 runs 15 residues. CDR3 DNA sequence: TGTGCCAGCAGCTTAGGTTTAGGCAGGAGGGACGAGCAGTACTTC. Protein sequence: CASSLGLGRRDEQYF. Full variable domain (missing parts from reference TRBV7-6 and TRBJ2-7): GAGVSQSPRYKVTKRGQDVALRCDPISGHVSLYWYRQALGQGPEFLTYFNYEAQQDKSGLPNDRFSAERPEGSISTLTIQRTEQRDSAMYRCASSLGLGRRDEQYFGPGTRLTVT.

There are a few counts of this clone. In nucleotides, the CDR3 is TGTGCCAGCAGCTTAGGTTCGCGTCCCGGAGAGGGGGAGCTGTTTTTT. This encodes CASSLGSRPGEGELFF. The chain joins TRBV7-6 to TRBJ2-2; D call uncertain. The length of the CDR3 is 16 residues. V shed 1 base and J shed 8 bases, with 17 bases lying between them. Looked up from germline, CDR1 is SGHVS and CDR2 is FNYEAQ.

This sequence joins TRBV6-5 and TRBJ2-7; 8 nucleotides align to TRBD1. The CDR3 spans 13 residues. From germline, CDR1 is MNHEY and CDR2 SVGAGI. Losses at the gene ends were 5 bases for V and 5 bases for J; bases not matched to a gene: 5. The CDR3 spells CASSPDRGHEQYV. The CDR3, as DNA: TGTGCCAGCAGTCCCGACAGGGGCCACGAGCAGTACGTC.

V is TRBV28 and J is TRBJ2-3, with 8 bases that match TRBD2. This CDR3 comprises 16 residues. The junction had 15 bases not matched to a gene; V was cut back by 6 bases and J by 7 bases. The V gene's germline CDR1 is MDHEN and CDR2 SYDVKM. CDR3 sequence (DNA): TGTGCCAGCAGCGGGGGGGGGTCAGGTCAAATTAATACGCAGTATTTT. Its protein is CASSGGGSGQINTQYF. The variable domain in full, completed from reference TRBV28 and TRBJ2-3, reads DVKVTQSSRYLVKRTGEKVFLECVQDMDHENMFWYRQDPGLGLRLIYFSYDVKMKEKGDIPEGYSVSREKKERFSLILESASTNQTSMYLCASSGGGSGQINTQYFGPGTRLTVL.

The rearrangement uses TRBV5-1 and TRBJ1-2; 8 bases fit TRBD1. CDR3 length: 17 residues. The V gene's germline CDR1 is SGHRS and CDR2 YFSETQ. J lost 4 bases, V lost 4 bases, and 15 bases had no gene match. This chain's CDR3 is CASSATSPGQDIYGYTF. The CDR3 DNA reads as TGCGCCAGCAGCGCGACATCTCCGGGACAGGATATCTATGGCTACACCTTC.

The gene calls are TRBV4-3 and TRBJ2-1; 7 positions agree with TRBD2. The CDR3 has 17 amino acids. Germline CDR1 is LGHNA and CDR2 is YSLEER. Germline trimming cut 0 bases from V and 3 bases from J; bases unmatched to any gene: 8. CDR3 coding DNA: TGCGCCAGCAGCCAAGAGGGGGGGAGGGGAAGCTACAATGAGCAGTTCTTC. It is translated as CASSQEGGRGSYNEQFF.

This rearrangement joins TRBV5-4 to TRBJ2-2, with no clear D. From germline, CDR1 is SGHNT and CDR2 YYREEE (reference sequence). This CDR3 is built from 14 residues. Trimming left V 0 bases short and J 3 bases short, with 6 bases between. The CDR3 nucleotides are TGTGCCAGCAGCTTGGTAGAGGACACCGGGGAGCTGTTTTTT. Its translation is CASSLVEDTGELFF.

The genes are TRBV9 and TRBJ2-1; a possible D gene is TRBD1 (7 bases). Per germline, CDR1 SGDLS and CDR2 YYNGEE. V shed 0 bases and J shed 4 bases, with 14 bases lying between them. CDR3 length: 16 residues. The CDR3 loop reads CASSVAAAGQYNEQFF. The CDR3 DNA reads TGTGCCAGCAGCGTAGCTGCTGCGGGACAGTACAATGAGCAGTTCTTC.

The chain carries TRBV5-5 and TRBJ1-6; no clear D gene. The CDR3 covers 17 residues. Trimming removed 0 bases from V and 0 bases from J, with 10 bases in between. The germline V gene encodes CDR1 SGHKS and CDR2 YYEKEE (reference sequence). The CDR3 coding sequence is TGTGCCAGCAGCTTGGATTACTTTAGCTCCTATAATTCACCCCTCCACTTT. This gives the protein CASSLDYFSSYNSPLHF.

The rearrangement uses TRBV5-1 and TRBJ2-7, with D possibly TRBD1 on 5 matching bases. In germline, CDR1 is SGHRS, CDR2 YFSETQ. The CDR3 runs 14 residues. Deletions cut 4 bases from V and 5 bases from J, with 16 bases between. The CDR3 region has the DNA TGCGCCAGCAGCCCCCTTTTAGGGGTCCACGAGCAGTACTTC. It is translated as CASSPLLGVHEQYF.

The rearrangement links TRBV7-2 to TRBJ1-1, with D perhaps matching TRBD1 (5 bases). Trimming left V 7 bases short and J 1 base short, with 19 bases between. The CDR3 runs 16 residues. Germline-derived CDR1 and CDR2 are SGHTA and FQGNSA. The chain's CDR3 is CASTPQWGGTNTEAFF. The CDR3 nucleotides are TGTGCCAGCACCCCCCAGTGGGGAGGGACGAACACTGAAGCTTTCTTT.

The CDR3 loop is CASRERREIYEQYF. DNA of the CDR3: TGTGCCAGCAGGGAGAGGCGGGAGATCTACGAGCAGTACTTC. This chain links TRBV27 with TRBJ2-7, with 7 bases identical to TRBD2. Germline values: CDR1 MNHEY, CDR2 SMNVEV (reference sequence). The junction had 8 bases not matched to a gene; V was cut back by 6 bases and J by 3 bases. The CDR3 has 14 residues.

CDR3: CASSLGQSGANVLTF. The DNA of the CDR3 is TGCGCCAGCAGCTTGGGACAGTCTGGGGCCAACGTCCTGACTTTC. The rearrangement uses TRBV5-1 and TRBJ2-6, with D perhaps matching TRBD1 (5 bases). The CDR3 covers 15 residues. V lost 0 bases, J lost 1 base, and 5 bases lay in between. The germline gives CDR1 SGHRS, CDR2 YFSETQ.